The 18 T cell receptor beta chains listed next were all sequenced from one sample in a study of shared clonotypes between healthy human individuals. Sequenced by immunoSEQ multiplex PCR; TCRdb stores in-frame clones only, minus some. The data contain 2 million to 3 million clones, approximately 94% of them singletons. The material sequenced was naive CD4+ T cells from PBMCs. Subset: CD45RA+ positively selected. The receptors were sampled from a man aged 18-30 years in good health. Some clones in this sample may be carry-over from other donors' samples.

The chain has TRBV15 and TRBJ1-3; no reliable D call. The germline CDR1 and CDR2 sequences are LNHNV and YYDKDF (reference sequence). V lost 0 bases and J lost 4, with 10 bases in between. The CDR3 runs to 15 residues. CDR3 protein: CATSRDKQPGNTIYF. The CDR3 DNA reads TGTGCCACCAGCAGAGATAAGCAGCCAGGAAACACCATATATTTT.

The chain links TRBV2 to TRBJ2-7, with D perhaps matching TRBD1 or TRBD2 (6 bases each). Trimming pared 0 bases from V and 7 bases from J, leaving 25 bases between. This CDR3 contains 18 residues. CDR1 is SNHLY, CDR2 FYNNEI, per germline. The CDR3 sequence: CASSEALPGGGPYGEQYF. In DNA, the CDR3 is TGTGCCAGCAGTGAAGCGCTTCCCGGGGGCGGACCGTACGGGGAGCAGTACTTC.

Here the CDR3 DNA reads TGTGCCAGCAAGCCAGGGATGGGGAACACTGAAGCTTTCTTT. Protein product: CASKPGMGNTEAFF. This chain uses TRBV6-5 with TRBJ1-1; a possible D gene is TRBD1 (5 bases). Per germline, CDR1 MNHEY and CDR2 SVGAGI. CDR3 length: 14 amino acids. Trimming left V 7 bases short and J 1 base short, with 13 bases between.

The chain employs TRBV7-9 and TRBJ2-5, with 9 nucleotides matching TRBD2. This CDR3 spans 16 amino acids. CDR1 and CDR2 (germline): SEHNR, FQNEAQ (reference sequence). The ends lost 3 bases at V and 2 bases at J; junction bases unmatched: 7. CDR3 protein: CASSFNRLAAQETQYF. CDR3 nucleotides: TGTGCCAGCAGCTTTAATCGACTAGCGGCACAAGAGACCCAGTACTTC.

The rearrangement joins TRBV6-7 to TRBJ2-1; D not resolved. TRBV6-7 counts as an open reading frame of uncertain function. The CDR3 totals 15 residues. Trimming pared 2 bases from V and 12 bases from J, leaving 20 bases between. CDR3 sequence (DNA): TGTGCCAGCAGTTACCCCACAGACGTTATGTGGGGGCAGTTCTTC. Translation: CASSYPTDVMWGQFF.

V and J are TRBV5-8 and TRBJ2-1; a possible D gene is TRBD2 (6 bases). V was clipped by 2 bases and J by 2 bases, with 11 bases between them. The CDR3 has 15 residues. Germline V gene sequence: CDR1 SGHTS, CDR2 YDEGEE. Here the CDR3 reads CASSFGSIAYNEQFF. The DNA for the CDR3 is TGTGCCAGCAGCTTCGGGAGTATCGCCTACAATGAGCAGTTCTTC. The whole variable domain, filled in from reference TRBV5-8 and TRBJ2-1, reads EAGVTQSPTHLIKTRGQQATLRCSPISGHTSVYWYQQALGLGLQFLLWYDEGEERNRGNFPPRFSGRQFPNYSSELNVNALELEDSALYLCASSFGSIAYNEQFFGPGTRLTVL.

This clone turned up a few times. V and J are TRBV5-6 and TRBJ1-5; 8 bases match TRBD1. The germline gives CDR1 SGHDT, CDR2 YYEEEE. There are 14 residues in the CDR3. V lost 2 bases to trimming and J lost 5 bases; unmatched junction nucleotides: 3. CDR3 amino acids: CASSFRGHYQPQHF. Here the CDR3 DNA reads TGTGCCAGCAGCTTCAGGGGGCATTATCAGCCCCAGCATTTT. Full variable domain (rest looked up from reference TRBV5-6 and TRBJ1-5): DAGVTQSPTHLIKTRGQQVTLRCSPKSGHDTVSWYQQALGQGPQFIFQYYEEEERQRGNFPDRFSGHQFPNYSSELNVNALLLGDSALYLCASSFRGHYQPQHFGDGTRLSIL.

About this clone itself: Other DNA sequences from this sample encode an identical CDR3 as well. The CDR3 here is CASSVRGANTGELFF. CDR3 DNA: TGTGCCAGCAGTGTTCGGGGGGCGAACACCGGGGAGCTGTTTTTT. The chain is built from TRBV2 and TRBJ2-2, with TRBD2 identical over 7 bases. The germline V gene has CDR1 SNHLY and CDR2 FYNNEI. The CDR3 is 15 residues long. The ends lost 4 bases at V and 0 bases at J; junction bases unmatched: 2.

This clone was observed a single time. The V call is TRBV5-1, the J call TRBJ1-2; 9 positions agree with TRBD1. J was trimmed by 7 bases and V by 4 bases; bases with no gene match: 8. The germline CDR1 and CDR2 sequences are SGHRS and YFSETQ. The CDR3 is 14 residues long. CDR3 protein: CASSGSGTGSGYTF. DNA of the CDR3: TGCGCCAGCAGCGGATCCGGGACAGGGAGTGGCTACACCTTC.

V gene TRBV5-4 combines with J gene TRBJ2-2, with TRBD1 as a possible D gene (5 bases). Looked up from germline, CDR1 is SGHNT and CDR2 is YYREEE (reference sequence). V was clipped by 4 bases and J by 3 bases, with 10 bases between them. This CDR3 has 14 amino acids. The CDR3, as DNA: TGTGCCAGCAGCCAGACAGCCCACACCGGGGAGCTGTTTTTT. Protein product: CASSQTAHTGELFF. Full variable domain (outside the CDR3, taken from reference TRBV5-4 and TRBJ2-2): ETGVTQSPTHLIKTRGQQVTLRCSSQSGHNTVSWYQQALGQGPQFIFQYYREEENGRGNFPPRFSGLQFPNYSSELNVNALELDDSALYLCASSQTAHTGELFFGEGSRLTVL.

CDR3 region: CASSVGDLGYTF. CDR3 coding DNA: TGTGCCAGCAGCGTAGGGGACTTGGGCTACACCTTC. The V call is TRBV9, the J call TRBJ1-2, with D maybe TRBD1 (5 bases). The V end was cut by 0 bases, the J end by 8 bases, with 8 bases between. There are 12 residues in the CDR3. The germline gives CDR1 SGDLS, CDR2 YYNGEE. Supplemented by reference TRBV9 and TRBJ1-2, the full variable domain reads DSGVTQTPKHLITATGQRVTLRCSPRSGDLSVYWYQQSLDQGLQFLIQYYNGEERAKGNILERFSAQQFPDLHSELNLSSLELGDSALYFCASSVGDLGYTFGSGTRLTVV.

J is TRBJ1-5 and V is TRBV15, with D possibly TRBD1 on 6 matching bases. From germline, CDR1 is LNHNV and CDR2 YYDKDF (reference sequence). V was cut by 3 bases and J by 5 bases, with 8 bases left in between. This CDR3 spans 13 amino acids. The CDR3 DNA reads as TGTGCCACCAGCAGGACAGGCGATCAGCCCCAGCATTTT. The encoded protein is CATSRTGDQPQHF.

This chain joins TRBV7-8 and TRBJ1-5; 8 bases fit TRBD1. Germline assignment: CDR1 SGHVS and CDR2 FQNEAQ. Unmatched junction bases numbered 4, after V lost 1 base and J lost 2 bases. The CDR3 has 16 amino acids. CDR3 bases: TGTGCCAGCAGCTTAGGCACAGGGGGTCGCAATCAGCCCCAGCATTTT. This gives the protein CASSLGTGGRNQPQHF.

This sequence joins TRBV2 and TRBJ2-1, with a possible D match to TRBD2 (5 bases). This CDR3 has 13 amino acids. Germline CDR1 reads SNHLY; CDR2 reads FYNNEI. With 4 bases removed from V and 6 bases from J, the gap between germline ends came to 10 bases. The CDR3 here is CASSVDYVNEQFF. DNA of the CDR3: TGTGCCAGCAGTGTTGACTACGTCAATGAGCAGTTCTTC.

Only a few counts were recorded for this clone. The chain carries TRBV6-5 and TRBJ1-1; perhaps TRBD1 as D (5 bases). Trimming stripped 7 bases from V and 11 bases from J, with 20 bases between. This CDR3 contains 13 residues. Germline CDR1 reads MNHEY; CDR2 reads SVGAGI. CDR3 coding DNA: TGTGCCAGCACCCCGCGAGGGGACCCCGGGGCTTTCTTT. It specifies CASTPRGDPGAFF.

The chain links TRBV15 to TRBJ2-4; D possibly corresponds to TRBD1 (5 bases). CDR3 length: 15 amino acids. Deletions cut 1 base from V and 9 bases from J, with 16 bases between. Germline CDR1 and CDR2: LNHNV and YYDKDF (reference sequence). The CDR3 sequence: CATSRAGALAPIQYF. As DNA, the CDR3 is TGTGCCACCAGCAGAGCTGGGGCCTTAGCCCCCATTCAGTACTTC.

This clone was found a few times. The V and J genes are TRBV5-4 and TRBJ1-1; the D gene is possibly TRBD1 (5 bases). Germline V CDR1 and CDR2: SGHNT, YYREEE (reference sequence). V lost 3 bases, J lost 3 bases, and 12 bases lay in between. The CDR3 length is 14 residues. The CDR3 here is CASSWWAGDTEAFF. The CDR3 region has the DNA TGTGCCAGCAGCTGGTGGGCGGGGGACACTGAAGCTTTCTTT.

In this sample, this clone turned up a few times. The same CDR3 can be traced to other DNA sequences in this sample. J is TRBJ1-4 and V is TRBV5-1, with 8 bases that match TRBD1. The trim removed 0 bases at V and 6 bases at J, leaving 1 base unmatched. Germline lookup yields CDR1 SGHRS and CDR2 YFSETQ. This CDR3 is 14 amino acids long. The CDR3 here is CASSLDRGDEKLFF. DNA for the CDR3: TGCGCCAGCAGCTTGGACAGGGGGGATGAAAAACTGTTTTTT.